These 28 T cell receptor beta chains were all obtained from the same sample, sequenced in a study of beta chain features in type 1 diabetes. Since all of the isolated RNA was reverse transcribed, expressed TCRB transcripts were what got sequenced. Here immunoSEQ multiplex PCR was the method, and the copy in TCRdb shows in-frame clones only, minus some. There are roughly 500,000 clones in the sample; 30% occur only once, and about 0.065% lies in the top ten. The sample consisted of naive CD4+ T cells from blood. The receptors were gathered from a man between 18 and 29 years old in good health.

This clone occurred a few times. This chain joins TRBV30 and TRBJ2-1; 14 bases align to TRBD2. CDR3 length: 14 residues. The V gene's germline CDR1 is GTSNPN and CDR2 SVGIG (reference sequence). Trimming cost V 4 bases and J 5 bases; bases outside gene matches: 1. This CDR3 is CAWKGLAGDNEQFF. CDR3 nucleotide sequence: TGTGCCTGGAAGGGACTAGCGGGGGACAATGAGCAGTTCTTC. The full variable domain, with the rest looked up from reference TRBV30 and TRBJ2-1, is SQTIHQWPATLVQPVGSPLSLECTVEGTSNPNLYWYRQAAGRGLQLLFYSVGIGQISSEVPQNLSASRPQDRQFILSSKKLLLSDSGFYLCAWKGLAGDNEQFFGPGTRLTVL.

This chain connects TRBV4-1 to TRBJ2-7; D is unresolved. The germline gives CDR1 MGHRA, CDR2 YSYEKL. V was pared by 1 base and J by 5 bases, with 12 bases between. This CDR3 has 14 residues. The CDR3 DNA follows: TGCGCCAGCAGCCAAGTTACCAGGATAGACGAGCAGTACTTC. Amino acids: CASSQVTRIDEQYF.

A single count supports this clone. The rearrangement links TRBV11-2 to TRBJ2-7; possible D gene TRBD1, 6 bases. The germline CDR1 and CDR2 sequences are SGHAT and FQNNGV. V dropped 5 bases and J dropped 0 bases, with 11 bases sitting between them. This CDR3 has 14 residues. Written as DNA, the CDR3 is TGTGCCAGCAGCGGCACAGGGACCTCCTACGAGCAGTACTTC. Protein: CASSGTGTSYEQYF. Drawing the rest from reference TRBV11-2 and TRBJ2-7, the complete variable domain is EAGVAQSPRYKIIEKRQSVAFWCNPISGHATLYWYQQILGQGPKLLIQFQNNGVVDDSQLPKDRFSAERLKGVDSTLKIQPAKLEDSAVYLCASSGTGTSYEQYFGPGTRLTVT.

This clone was found a few times. The genes are TRBV30 and TRBJ2-7, with TRBD1 matching 7 bases. Germline-derived CDR1 and CDR2 are GTSNPN and SVGIG (reference sequence). There are 12 residues in the CDR3. V lost 5 bases, J lost 0 bases, and 1 base stayed unmatched. DNA for the CDR3: TGTGCCTGGGACAGGGACTCCTACGAGCAGTACTTC. It specifies CAWDRDSYEQYF.

This clone occurred a few times. This rearrangement joins TRBV20-1 to TRBJ2-1; no definite D call. The V end lost 4 bases, the J end lost 5 bases, and 3 bases lay between the germline ends. The CDR3 loop spans 10 amino acids. In germline, CDR1 is DFQATT, CDR2 SNEGSKA (reference sequence). The chain's CDR3 is CSATDNEQFF. The CDR3 DNA sequence: TGCAGTGCTACGGACAATGAGCAGTTCTTC.

J is TRBJ2-1 and V is TRBV7-2; the D gene is possibly TRBD1 (5 bases). Trimming shortened V by 4 bases and J by 5 bases, and 9 bases separated the two germline ends. Per germline, CDR1 SGHTA and CDR2 FQGNSA. CDR3 length equals 13 residues. The DNA of the CDR3 is TGTGCCAGCAGCTCAGACAGTCACAATGAGCAGTTCTTC. Its protein product is CASSSDSHNEQFF.

The chain employs TRBV7-2 and TRBJ2-7; 10 positions agree with TRBD2. Germline lookup yields CDR1 SGHTA and CDR2 FQGNSA. The CDR3 totals 15 residues. V lost 5 bases and J lost 2; bases outside the gene matches: 6. The CDR3 region is CASSALAGAPYEQYF. CDR3 bases: TGTGCCAGCAGCGCGCTAGCGGGAGCACCCTACGAGCAGTACTTC.

This clone was counted a few times. This chain links TRBV2 with TRBJ2-7; no definite D call. The ends were cut back, 6 bases at V and 5 bases at J, with 11 bases in the middle. The CDR3 extends over 12 amino acids. Germline-derived CDR1 and CDR2 are SNHLY and FYNNEI. The CDR3 loop reads CASRLGSHEQYF. CDR3 in DNA: TGTGCCAGCAGATTGGGGTCACACGAGCAGTACTTC.

This clone showed up just once. The chain uses TRBV5-1 and TRBJ2-2, with D uncertain. The CDR3 length is 14 residues. Trimming removed 5 bases at V and 0 bases at J, with 8 bases between. Germline-derived CDR1 and CDR2 are SGHRS and YFSETQ. CDR3 nucleotide sequence: TGCGCCAGCAGGGGCGGTGCGAACACCGGGGAGCTGTTTTTT. Protein: CASRGGANTGELFF.

V gene TRBV7-2 combines with J gene TRBJ2-1; D is ambiguous. Germline assignment: CDR1 SGHTA and CDR2 FQGNSA. The CDR3 extends over 14 amino acids. V was trimmed by 5 bases and J by 10 bases, leaving 18 bases between them. DNA for the CDR3: TGTGCCAGCAGCCCCCAAAATACCTACCGGGAGCAGTTCTTC. Translating gives CASSPQNTYREQFF.

The V gene is TRBV7-9, the J gene TRBJ1-4; D ambiguous. Trimming stripped 1 base from V and 2 bases from J, with 11 bases between. The CDR3 consists of 16 residues. Per germline, CDR1 SEHNR and CDR2 FQNEAQ (reference sequence). The CDR3 nucleotides are TGTGCCAGCAGCTTAGTAACGGCCTCGACTAATGAAAAACTGTTTTTT. This translates into CASSLVTASTNEKLFF.

This clone appeared a few times. This chain connects TRBV29-1 to TRBJ2-7, with D perhaps TRBD2 (6 bases). The CDR3 is made up of 13 amino acids. Germline V gives CDR1 SQVTM, CDR2 ANQGSEA. The germline V and J ends were trimmed by 4 bases and 2 bases, with 12 bases remaining between them. CDR3: CSVASGTAYEQYF. In DNA, the CDR3 is TGCAGCGTTGCCTCCGGGACTGCCTACGAGCAGTACTTC.

V usage is TRBV10-3 and J usage is TRBJ2-1; maybe TRBD2 (6 bases). The V gene lost 6 bases and the J gene lost 4 bases, with 13 bases spanning the gap. The CDR3 sequence is 14 residues long. Germline V gene sequence: CDR1 ENHRY, CDR2 SYGVKD. CDR3: CAIRVAASYNEQFF. As DNA, the CDR3 is TGTGCCATCAGAGTAGCGGCTTCTTACAATGAGCAGTTCTTC.

The CDR3 reads CASSLDGTSGDEQYF. The CDR3 DNA reads TGTGCCAGCAGTTTAGACGGGACTAGCGGAGATGAGCAGTACTTC. The chain has TRBV2 and TRBJ2-7; 11 nucleotides align to TRBD2. The CDR3 runs 15 residues. V trimming: 5 bases; J trimming: 7 bases; junction bases outside the gene matches: 10. In germline, CDR1 is SNHLY, CDR2 FYNNEI.

This clone was detected a few times. Additional DNA sequences in this sample encode the identical CDR3. This chain links TRBV30 with TRBJ2-7; 12 bases map to TRBD1. Trimming took 4 bases from V and 4 from J; bases not matched to a gene: 5. Per the germline V gene, CDR1 is GTSNPN and CDR2 is SVGIG (reference sequence). This CDR3 spans 14 amino acids. The CDR3 DNA reads as TGTGCCTGGACCCGGGACAGGGGGCGATACGAGCAGTACTTC. It yields the protein CAWTRDRGRYEQYF.

This clone was counted only a few times. The chain couples TRBV28 to TRBJ1-1; D remains ambiguous. The CDR3 is 14 residues long. V dropped 6 bases and J dropped 4 bases, with 15 bases sitting between them. Looked up from germline, CDR1 is MDHEN and CDR2 is SYDVKM. The CDR3 nucleotides are TGTGCCAGCAGCCATGCTGCCCGTCGCACTGAAGCTTTCTTT. Amino acid sequence: CASSHAARRTEAFF.

The chain combines TRBV11-2 with TRBJ2-7; tentative D call: TRBD1 (5 bases). Germline V gives CDR1 SGHAT, CDR2 FQNNGV. The CDR3 spans 15 residues. V was clipped by 2 bases and J by 7 bases, with 18 bases between them. The CDR3 sequence is CASSLRSGLLGEQYF. The CDR3 DNA follows: TGTGCCAGCAGCTTAAGGTCAGGGCTGTTGGGGGAGCAGTACTTC.

In nucleotides, the CDR3 is TGTGCCAGCAGCGTGGCGGGATTGGCCTCTGGGGCCAACGTCCTGACTTTC. This gives the protein CASSVAGLASGANVLTF. The V and J genes are TRBV9 and TRBJ2-6; the D gene is possibly TRBD2 (6 bases). Between the trimmed V and J ends, which lost 2 bases and 0 bases, there was a span of 12 bases. Germline V gene data show CDR1 as SGDLS and CDR2 as YYNGEE. CDR3 length: 17 amino acids.

The J gene is TRBJ2-1, the V gene TRBV19; TRBD2 agrees at 7 bases. Germline V lookup: CDR1 LNHDA, CDR2 SQIVND (reference sequence). J was trimmed by 6 bases and V by 4 bases; bases with no gene match: 9. The CDR3 runs 15 residues. This chain's CDR3 is CASSTREGGPNEQFF. CDR3 nucleotide sequence: TGTGCCAGTAGTACTAGAGAGGGAGGGCCCAATGAGCAGTTCTTC.

This chain joins TRBV28 and TRBJ2-5, with 7 positions matching TRBD1. V dropped 5 bases and J dropped 13; count of bases not matched to a gene: 7. Germline CDR1 and CDR2: MDHEN and SYDVKM. The CDR3 contains 11 residues. CDR3 coding DNA: TGTGCCAGCAGTCGGGACAGCCGGCCGTACTTC. Residues: CASSRDSRPYF.

Concerning this clone itself: Other DNA variants within this sample encode the same CDR3. The J gene is TRBJ2-1, the V gene TRBV7-2; 8 nucleotides agree with TRBD2. V was clipped by 3 bases and J by 0 bases; unmatched bases: 1. In germline, CDR1 is SGHTA, CDR2 FQGNSA. The CDR3 covers 15 residues. Here the CDR3 reads CASSFSGSSYNEQFF. As DNA, the CDR3 is TGTGCCAGCAGCTTCAGCGGGAGCTCCTACAATGAGCAGTTCTTC.

The rearrangement links TRBV29-1 to TRBJ2-7; D tentatively fits TRBD1 or TRBD2 (5 bases each). The CDR3 runs to 12 residues. Germline V gives CDR1 SQVTM, CDR2 ANQGSEA. V gave up 6 bases and J gave up 3 bases, with 12 bases separating them. Written as DNA, the CDR3 is TGCAGCGTGTCCGGGGCGGACTACGAGCAGTACTTC. Its translation: CSVSGADYEQYF.

The chain is built from TRBV19 and TRBJ2-3; D is ambiguous. In germline, CDR1 is LNHDA, CDR2 SQIVND (reference sequence). The CDR3 has 13 residues. V was clipped by 4 bases and J by 2 bases, with 7 bases between them. CDR3 sequence reads: CASSSKFTDTQYF. The CDR3 nucleotides are TGTGCCAGTAGTAGCAAGTTCACAGATACGCAGTATTTT.

This clone was counted a few times. V usage is TRBV30 and J usage is TRBJ2-6, with a tentative D call TRBD2 (5 bases). The CDR3 extends over 19 amino acids. V gave up 0 bases and J gave up 0 bases, with 18 bases separating them. CDR1 GTSNPN and CDR2 SVGIG come from the germline V gene (reference sequence). The CDR3 loop reads CAWSVPRRDANSGANVLTF. DNA for the CDR3: TGTGCCTGGAGTGTACCTCGTCGGGATGCTAACTCTGGGGCCAACGTCCTGACTTTC.

In its sample, this clone was seen a few times. The gene calls are TRBV10-3 and TRBJ1-1; 7 positions agree with TRBD1. The germline CDR1 and CDR2 sequences are ENHRY and SYGVKD. The CDR3 covers 12 residues. The J segment lost 8 bases and the V segment lost 2 bases, leaving 2 bases of the junction unmatched. This CDR3 reads CAISEIGGEAFF. CDR3 nucleotides: TGTGCCATCAGTGAGATAGGGGGCGAAGCTTTCTTT.

This clone was counted only a few times. The CDR3 sequence: CASSFLWSSYNEQFF. The DNA of the CDR3 is TGTGCCAGCAGCTTTCTCTGGAGCTCCTACAATGAGCAGTTCTTC. V gene TRBV7-2 combines with J gene TRBJ2-1; no firm D call. Trimming took off 3 bases at V and 0 bases at J, with 9 bases between the two ends. The germline CDR1 and CDR2 sequences are SGHTA and FQGNSA. The CDR3 runs 15 residues.

The J gene is TRBJ2-5, the V gene TRBV5-6, with D maybe TRBD2 (5 bases). Germline V gene sequence: CDR1 SGHDT, CDR2 YYEEEE. The CDR3 consists of 15 residues. Trimming left V 1 base short and J 2 bases short, with 12 bases between. CDR3 sequence: CASSLRTSGQETQYF. CDR3 coding DNA: TGTGCCAGCAGCTTGCGGACTTCGGGGCAAGAGACCCAGTACTTC.

This clone was found a few times. The rearrangement links TRBV29-1 to TRBJ1-1; unclear D gene. This CDR3 comprises 14 residues. Per germline, CDR1 SQVTM and CDR2 ANQGSEA. Trimming left V 3 bases short and J 1 base short, with 12 bases between. The CDR3 protein is CSVEVSGRNTEAFF. The CDR3 DNA is TGCAGCGTTGAGGTGTCGGGTAGGAACACTGAAGCTTTCTTT. Using reference TRBV29-1 and TRBJ1-1 for the parts outside the CDR3, the full variable domain is SAVISQKPSRDICQRGTSLTIQCQVDSQVTMMFWYRQQPGQSLTLIATANQGSEATYESGFVIDKFPISRPNLTFSTLTVSNMSPEDSSIYLCSVEVSGRNTEAFFGQGTRLTVV.